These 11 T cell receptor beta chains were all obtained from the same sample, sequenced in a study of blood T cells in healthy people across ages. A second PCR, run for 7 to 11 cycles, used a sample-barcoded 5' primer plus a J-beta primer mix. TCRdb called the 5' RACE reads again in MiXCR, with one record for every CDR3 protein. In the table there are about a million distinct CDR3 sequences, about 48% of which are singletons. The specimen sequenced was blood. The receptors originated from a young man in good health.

The CDR3 protein is CATRGKTSNTEAFF. The DNA of the CDR3 is TGTGCCACCCGGGGAAAAACCTCAAACACTGAAGCTTTCTTT. The chain has TRBV15 and TRBJ1-1, with D uncertain. The CDR3 covers 14 residues. Germline loops: CDR1 LNHNV, CDR2 YYDKDF (reference sequence). Between the trimmed V and J ends, which lost 8 bases and 2 bases, there was a span of 15 bases.

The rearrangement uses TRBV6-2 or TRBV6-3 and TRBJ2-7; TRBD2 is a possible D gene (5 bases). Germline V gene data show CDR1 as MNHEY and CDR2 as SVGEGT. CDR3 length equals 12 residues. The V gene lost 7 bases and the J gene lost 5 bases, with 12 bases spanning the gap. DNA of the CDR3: TGTGCCAGCACGGACTTTGGAAACGAGCAGTACTTC. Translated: CASTDFGNEQYF.

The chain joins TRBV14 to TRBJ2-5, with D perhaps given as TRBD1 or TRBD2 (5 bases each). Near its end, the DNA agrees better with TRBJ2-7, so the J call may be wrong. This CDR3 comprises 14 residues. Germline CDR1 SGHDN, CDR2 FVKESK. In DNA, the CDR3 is TGTGCCAGCAGCCCGGGGCCTAACACCTACGAGCAGTACTTC. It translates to CASSPGPNTYEQYF.

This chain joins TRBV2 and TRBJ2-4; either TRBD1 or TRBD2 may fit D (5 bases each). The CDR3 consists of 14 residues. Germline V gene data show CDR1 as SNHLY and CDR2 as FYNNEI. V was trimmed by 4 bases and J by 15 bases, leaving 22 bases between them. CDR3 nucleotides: TGTGCCAGCAGTGGGATTCGGTCGCCGGGGACGGGGTACTTC. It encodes CASSGIRSPGTGYF.

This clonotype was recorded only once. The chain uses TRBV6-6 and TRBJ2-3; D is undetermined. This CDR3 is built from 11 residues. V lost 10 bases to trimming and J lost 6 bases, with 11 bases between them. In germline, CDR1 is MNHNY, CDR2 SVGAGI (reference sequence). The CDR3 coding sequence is TGTGCCACAACCCTCTTGGATACGCAGTATTTT. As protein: CATTLLDTQYF.

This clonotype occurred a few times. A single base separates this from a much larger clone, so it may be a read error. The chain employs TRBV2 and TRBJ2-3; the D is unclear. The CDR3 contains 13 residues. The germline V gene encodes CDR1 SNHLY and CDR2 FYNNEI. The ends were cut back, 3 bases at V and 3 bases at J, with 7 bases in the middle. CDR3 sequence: CASSDTGTDTQYF. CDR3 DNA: TGTGCCAGCAGTGACACGGGTACAGATACGCAGTATTTT.

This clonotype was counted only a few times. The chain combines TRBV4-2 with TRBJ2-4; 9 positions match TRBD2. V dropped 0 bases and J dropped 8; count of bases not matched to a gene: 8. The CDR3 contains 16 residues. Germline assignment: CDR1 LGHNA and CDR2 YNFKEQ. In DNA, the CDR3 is TGTGCCAGCAGCCAAGAGGCCCTATGGACTAGCGACATTCAGTACTTC. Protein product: CASSQEALWTSDIQYF.

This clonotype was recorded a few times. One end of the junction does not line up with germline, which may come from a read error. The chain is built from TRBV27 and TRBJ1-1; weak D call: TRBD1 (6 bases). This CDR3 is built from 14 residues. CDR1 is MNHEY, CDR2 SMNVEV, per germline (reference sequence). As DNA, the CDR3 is TGTGCCAGCTCAATGACAGGCATGAACACCGAAGCTTTCTTT. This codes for CASSMTGMNTEAFF.

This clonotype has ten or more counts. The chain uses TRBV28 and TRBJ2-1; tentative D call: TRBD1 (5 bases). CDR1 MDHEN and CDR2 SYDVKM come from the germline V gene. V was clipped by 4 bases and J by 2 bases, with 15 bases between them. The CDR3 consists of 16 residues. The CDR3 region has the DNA TGTGCCAGCAGTTCACAAAGGACACTTACCTACAATGAGCAGTTCTTC. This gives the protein CASSSQRTLTYNEQFF.

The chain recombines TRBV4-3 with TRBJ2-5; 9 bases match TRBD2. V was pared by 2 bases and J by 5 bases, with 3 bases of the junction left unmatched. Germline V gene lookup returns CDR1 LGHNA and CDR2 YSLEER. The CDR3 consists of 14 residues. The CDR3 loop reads CASSQSLAGETQYF. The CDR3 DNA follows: TGCGCCAGCAGCCAATCTCTAGCGGGGGAGACCCAGTACTTC.

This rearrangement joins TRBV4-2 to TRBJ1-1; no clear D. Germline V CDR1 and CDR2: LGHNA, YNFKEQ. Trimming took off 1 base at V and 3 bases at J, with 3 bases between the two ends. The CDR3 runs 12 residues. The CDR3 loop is CASSQVYTEAFF. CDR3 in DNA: TGTGCCAGCAGCCAAGTATACACTGAAGCTTTCTTT.